These 25 T cell receptor beta chains were all obtained from the same sample, sequenced in a study of glioma-infiltrating T cells. The iRepertoire nested amplicon-rescue multiplex PCR amplified TCR alpha and beta CDR3s from RNA. TCRdb used MiXCR to reprocess the multiplex PCR reads, holding one entry per CDR3 protein. The repertoire holds fewer than 200,000 distinct CDR3 sequences, with roughly two fifths as singletons. Specimen: glioma tissue, nonneoplastic brain tissue, or PBMCs (not recorded which). The source of these receptors is a human donor with low-grade glioma or glioblastoma, undergoing nonglioma brain surgery, or in good health (not recorded which).

This clonotype has a count of ten or more. The V gene is TRBV20-1, the J gene TRBJ2-1; 12 nucleotides align to TRBD2. After removal of 4 bases from V and 10 bases from J, the junction contained 11 bases not matched to a gene. The CDR3 extends over 15 amino acids. CDR1 and CDR2 (germline): DFQATT, SNEGSKA (reference sequence). Here the CDR3 reads CSAKSSGRAGGEQFF. CDR3 nucleotides: TGCAGTGCTAAGTCTAGCGGGAGGGCCGGGGGGGAGCAGTTCTTC.

This clonotype was counted ten times or more. V usage is TRBV2 and J usage is TRBJ2-5, with 11 bases aligning to TRBD1. J gave up 7 bases and V 5 bases, and 3 bases lay outside the gene matches. CDR1 is SNHLY, CDR2 FYNNEI, per germline. The CDR3 loop spans 13 amino acids. CDR3 DNA sequence: TGTGCCAGCAGTTGGACAGGGGGCACGACCCAGTACTTC. Translating it yields CASSWTGGTTQYF.

This clonotype was seen ten or more times. The chain employs TRBV20-1 and TRBJ2-1; D remains ambiguous. This CDR3 has 11 amino acids. In germline, CDR1 is DFQATT, CDR2 SNEGSKA (reference sequence). Trimming took off 3 bases at V and 14 bases at J, with 14 bases between the two ends. The CDR3 loop is CSASALPWEFF. CDR3 bases: TGCAGTGCTAGTGCTCTCCCCTGGGAGTTCTTC.

This clonotype showed up just a few times. A much larger clone sits a single nucleotide away, making a read error possible. The chain uses TRBV28 and TRBJ1-6; maybe TRBD1 (5 bases). V dropped 6 bases and J dropped 5 bases, with 8 bases sitting between them. Germline V gives CDR1 MDHEN, CDR2 SYDVKM. The CDR3 is made up of 13 amino acids. The CDR3 here is CASSREDNSPLHF. The CDR3 region has the DNA TGTGCCAGCAGCAGGGAAGATAATTCACCCCTCCACTTT.

CDR3 bases: TGTGCCAGCAGTCTGGGCACTAGCGGAGCCCAGTCAGATACGCAGTATTTT. It translates to CASSLGTSGAQSDTQYF. The chain couples TRBV28 to TRBJ2-3; 8 nucleotides align to TRBD2. Trimming removed 5 bases from V and 4 bases from J; junction bases left unmatched: 14. Per germline, CDR1 MDHEN and CDR2 SYDVKM. This CDR3 is built from 17 residues.

Regarding this clonotype: A much bigger clone sits one base away, suggesting this may be a read error. V and J are TRBV4-1 and TRBJ2-7; TRBD1 might be the D (6 bases). Germline CDR1 is MGHRA and CDR2 is YSYEKL. The CDR3 consists of 13 residues. The CDR3 DNA reads as TGCGCCAGCAGCCAAGATAATTTAGGGGGTGCCAACTTC. Its protein is CASSQDNLGGANF.

On this clonotype itself: The CDR3 end shows no conserved phenylalanine or tryptophan, and so a read error is likely. This chain joins TRBV2 and TRBJ2-1; D call uncertain. The J call may be mistaken, given a closer DNA end match to TRBJ2-5. The CDR3 sequence is 11 residues long. The V gene's germline CDR1 is SNHLY and CDR2 FYNNEI. DNA of the CDR3: TGTGCCAGCAGTACAGAAGAGACCCAGTACCTC. As protein: CASSTEETQYL.

This clonotype was found a few times. The J gene is TRBJ2-7, the V gene TRBV7-8; D gene uncertain. With 2 bases removed from V and 0 bases from J, the gap between germline ends came to 8 bases. Germline loops: CDR1 SGHVS, CDR2 FQNEAQ. The CDR3 totals 14 residues. The CDR3, as DNA: TGTGCCAGCAGCTTAATTCCACCCTCCTACGAGCAGTACTTC. Its protein is CASSLIPPSYEQYF.

As concerns this clonotype: This may arise from a read error, as a much more abundant clone is one base away. The chain joins TRBV28 to TRBJ2-3; tentative D call: TRBD2 (5 bases). V gave up 0 bases and J gave up 0 bases, with 10 bases separating them. The CDR3 runs 16 residues. Per germline, CDR1 MDHEN and CDR2 SYDVKM. CDR3: CASSLWGAASTDTQYF. The CDR3 DNA reads as TGTGCCAGCAGTTTATGGGGAGCGGCTAGCACAGATACGCAGTATTTT.

As concerns this clonotype: A much larger clonotype is one base distant, so this may be a read error. V is TRBV28 and J is TRBJ2-7, with TRBD1 matching over 7 bases. The germline gives CDR1 MDHEN, CDR2 SYDVKM. The trim removed 10 bases at V and 1 base at J, leaving 13 bases unmatched. The CDR3 loop spans 15 amino acids. For the CDR3, the DNA is TGTGCCACTATAGGGGATGGACAGGAATCCTACGAGCAGTACTTC. Translating it yields CATIGDGQESYEQYF.

This clonotype was seen a handful of times. The chain joins TRBV18 to TRBJ1-1; TRBD1 agrees at 9 bases. Trimming removed 6 bases from V and 11 bases from J; junction bases left unmatched: 16. Per germline, CDR1 KGHSH and CDR2 LQKENI. The CDR3 sequence is 15 residues long. In DNA form, the CDR3 reads TGTGCCAGCTCCGGGGGGAGCGACAGGGGGAAAAGGGCTTTCTTT. This gives the protein CASSGGSDRGKRAFF.

The chain has TRBV7-2 and TRBJ2-7; TRBD2 agrees at 8 bases. Germline V CDR1 and CDR2: SGHTA, FQGNSA. V gave up 6 bases and J gave up 6 bases; unmatched junction bases: 7. There are 13 residues in the CDR3. The CDR3: CASRRAGEGEQYF. In DNA form, the CDR3 reads TGTGCCAGCAGACGAGCGGGAGAAGGCGAGCAGTACTTC.

This clonotype was detected many times. The chain joins TRBV20-1 to TRBJ2-1, with unresolved D. V lost 6 bases and J lost 2, with 8 bases in between. The CDR3 is made up of 12 amino acids. CDR1 is DFQATT, CDR2 SNEGSKA, per germline (reference sequence). This CDR3 is CSAPVTYNEQFF. The CDR3 region has the DNA TGCAGTGCCCCCGTAACCTACAATGAGCAGTTCTTC.

To note about this clonotype: A much larger clone lies one base from this, so it may be a read error. V usage is TRBV28 and J usage is TRBJ2-1; D possibly uses TRBD1 or TRBD2 (5 bases each). CDR1 is MDHEN and CDR2 is SYDVKM in the germline V gene. This CDR3 spans 15 amino acids. V lost 7 bases and J 3 bases, leaving 16 bases between the germline ends. CDR3 bases: TGTGCCAGCATTTTTTCCAGGGAGTTCTACAATGAGCAGTTCTTC. The encoded protein is CASIFSREFYNEQFF.

This chain links TRBV27 with TRBJ2-3; 10 bases match TRBD1. Trimming removed 0 bases from V and 3 bases from J; junction bases left unmatched: 6. This CDR3 contains 17 residues. Germline V gives CDR1 MNHEY, CDR2 SMNVEV (reference sequence). In DNA, the CDR3 is TGTGCCAGCAGTTTATCGATGGGACAGGGGAGGACAGATACGCAGTATTTT. Translating gives CASSLSMGQGRTDTQYF.

A remark on this clonotype: A read error is possible here, since a much larger clone lies one base away. This chain links TRBV28 with TRBJ2-7; 9 bases align to TRBD1. Looked up from germline, CDR1 is MDHEN and CDR2 is SYDVKM. The CDR3 is 15 amino acids. The V gene end was trimmed by 4 bases and the J gene end by 7 bases; junction bases not matched to a gene: 11. Written as DNA, the CDR3 is TGTGCCAGCAGTTGGCCGGGACAGGGCGAAAATGAGCAGTACTTC. This gives the protein CASSWPGQGENEQYF.

The genes are TRBV14 and TRBJ2-7, with D unresolved. The CDR3 is made up of 14 amino acids. V shed 4 bases and J shed 5 bases, with 15 bases lying between them. Germline CDR1 is SGHDN and CDR2 is FVKESK. In DNA, the CDR3 is TGTGCCAGCAGCCCAATAGTATGTGGTGACGAGCAGTACTTC. Its protein is CASSPIVCGDEQYF.

The sample holds many counts of this clonotype. This chain links TRBV28 with TRBJ2-3, with D tentatively TRBD1 or TRBD2 (5 bases each). This CDR3 region has 15 residues. V dropped 6 bases and J dropped 7 bases, with 20 bases sitting between them. CDR1 and CDR2 from the germline V gene are MDHEN and SYDVKM. The CDR3 coding sequence is TGTGCCAGCAGCCCAGGCGTGAGGGGTGGGAATACGCAGTATTTT. It is translated as CASSPGVRGGNTQYF.

This clonotype came up once. The chain joins TRBV5-8 to TRBJ2-1; TRBD1 might be the D (5 bases). CDR3 length equals 16 residues. Deletions cut 4 bases from V and 0 bases from J, with 14 bases between. Germline V gives CDR1 SGHTS, CDR2 YDEGEE. Here the CDR3 DNA reads TGTGCCAGCAGCCCTGGAAGGGGTACCTCCTACAATGAGCAGTTCTTC. This gives the protein CASSPGRGTSYNEQFF.

In regard to this clonotype: This may be a read error, as it is one base from a much larger clone. The chain links TRBV3-1 to TRBJ2-3; TRBD2 aligns across 9 bases. CDR3 size: 15 residues. Trimming cost V 5 bases and J 6 bases; bases outside gene matches: 9. Germline V gives CDR1 LGHDT, CDR2 YNNKEL (reference sequence). CDR3 sequence reads: CASSKVSGRVDTQYF. The CDR3 region has the DNA TGTGCCAGCAGCAAGGTTAGCGGGAGAGTGGATACGCAGTATTTT.

In this sample, this clonotype turned up many times. The chain links TRBV25-1 to TRBJ2-5; possibly TRBD1 or TRBD2 for D (6 bases each). The germline gives CDR1 MGHDK, CDR2 SYGVNS. CDR3 length equals 17 residues. V was shortened by 4 bases and J by 2 bases, with 20 bases between the two germline ends. This CDR3 reads CASSASTRGRWQETQYF. The CDR3 DNA is TGTGCCAGCAGTGCCTCGACTAGGGGGAGATGGCAAGAGACCCAGTACTTC.

The chain couples TRBV5-1 to TRBJ2-5, with TRBD1 matching over 9 bases. With V trimmed by 1 base and J by 4 bases, 2 bases remained unmatched. There are 14 residues in the CDR3. Germline CDR1 is SGHRS and CDR2 is YFSETQ. CDR3 region: CASSLTGGSETQYF. The CDR3 coding sequence is TGCGCCAGCAGCTTGACAGGGGGCTCAGAGACCCAGTACTTC.

This chain joins TRBV5-1 and TRBJ2-4, with TRBD2 identical over 14 bases. Losses at the gene ends were 4 bases for V and 0 bases for J; bases not matched to a gene: 15. Germline V gene lookup returns CDR1 SGHRS and CDR2 YFSETQ. This CDR3 comprises 21 residues. The CDR3 sequence: CASSPDLGPGLAGEAKNIQYF. In DNA, the CDR3 is TGCGCCAGCAGCCCCGACTTAGGACCGGGACTAGCGGGAGAAGCCAAAAACATTCAGTACTTC.

Concerning this clonotype: A much larger clone differs from this one at a single base, so this may be a read error. The J gene is TRBJ2-3, the V gene TRBV7-2, with D possibly TRBD1 on 6 matching bases. Germline CDR1 and CDR2: SGHTA and FQGNSA. The length of the CDR3 is 13 residues. The DNA of the CDR3 is TGTGCCAGCAGCTTATCCTGGACAGATGCGCAGTATTTT. It specifies CASSLSWTDAQYF.

This clonotype was seen ten or more times. The V call is TRBV2, the J call TRBJ2-1, with a possible D match to TRBD1 (6 bases). The CDR3 is made up of 12 amino acids. Germline values: CDR1 SNHLY, CDR2 FYNNEI. V was shortened by 6 bases and J by 8 bases, with 11 bases between the two germline ends. The CDR3 loop is CASSTTGHEQFF. CDR3 nucleotides: TGTGCCAGCAGCACCACAGGGCATGAGCAGTTCTTC.